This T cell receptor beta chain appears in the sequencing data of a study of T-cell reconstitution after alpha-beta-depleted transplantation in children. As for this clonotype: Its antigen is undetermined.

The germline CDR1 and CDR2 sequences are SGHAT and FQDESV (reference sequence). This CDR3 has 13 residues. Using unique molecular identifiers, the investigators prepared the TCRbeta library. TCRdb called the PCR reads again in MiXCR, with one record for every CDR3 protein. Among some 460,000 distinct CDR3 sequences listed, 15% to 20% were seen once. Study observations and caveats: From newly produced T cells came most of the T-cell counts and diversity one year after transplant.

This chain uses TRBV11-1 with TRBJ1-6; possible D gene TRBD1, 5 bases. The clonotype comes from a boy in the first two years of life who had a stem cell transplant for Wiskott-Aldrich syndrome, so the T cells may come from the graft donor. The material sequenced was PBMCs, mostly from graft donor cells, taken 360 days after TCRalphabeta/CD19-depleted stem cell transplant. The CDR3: CTFSLDGALPLHF. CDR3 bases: TGTACCTTCAGTTTAGATGGGGCTTTACCCCTCCACTTT.